Described below is a single TCR beta chain sequence and its context. The sample comes from a study of PD-L1 blockade in urothelial cancer. V was trimmed by 4 bases and J by 4 bases, leaving 11 bases between them. The CDR3 is 13 residues long. Germline V gene lookup returns CDR1 SGDLS and CDR2 YYNGEE. Assay: immunoSEQ multiplex PCR; the TCRdb copy retains only in-frame clones and omits some. The sample yields 48,000 or so clones, roughly 80% seen once. Time point noted: peripheral blood 6 weeks after treatment start. This specimen was PBMCs, taken around atezolizumab (anti-PD-L1) treatment. The chain has TRBV9 and TRBJ1-1; possibly TRBD1 for D (5 bases). The sequence came from a man between 65 and 85 years old with urothelial cancer. The CDR3 DNA is TGTGCCAGCAGCACCCAGGGCTTCACTGAAGCTTTCTTT. This translates into CASSTQGFTEAFF. Filled out from reference TRBV9 and TRBJ1-1, the complete variable domain reads DSGVTQTPKHLITATGQRVTLRCSPRSGDLSVYWYQQSLDQGLQFLIQYYNGEERAKGNILERFSAQQFPDLHSELNLSSLELGDSALYFCASSTQGFTEAFFGQGTRLTVV.